Described below is a single TCR beta chain sequence and its context. Profiling relied on immunoSEQ multiplex PCR, and the TCRdb table lists in-frame clones only, not all of them. The data hold tens of thousands of clones, with roughly 80% observed a single time. This entry comes from a study of glioma-infiltrating T cells after dendritic cell vaccination. The J segment lost 7 bases and the V segment lost 6 bases, leaving 8 bases of the junction unmatched. The germline gives CDR1 LNHDA, CDR2 SQIVND (reference sequence). This CDR3 is 13 amino acids long. The material sequenced was blood, taken before dendritic cell vaccination. V gene TRBV19 combines with J gene TRBJ2-7; 8 bases are a match to TRBD1. The TCR sequence derives from a human donor with glioblastoma. CDR3 protein: CASSKIQGGEQYF. The DNA for the CDR3 is TGTGCCAGTAGCAAGATACAGGGGGGTGAGCAGTACTTC. Complete variable domain (other parts from reference TRBV19 and TRBJ2-7): DGGITQSPKYLFRKEGQNVTLSCEQNLNHDAMYWYRQDPGQGLRLIYYSQIVNDFQKGDIAEGYSVSREKKESFPLTVTSAQKNPTAFYLCASSKIQGGEQYFGPGTRLTVT.